A single sample is the source of the 29 T cell receptor beta chains below, sequenced in a study of T cell changes during pregnancy in multiple sclerosis (dated by TCRdb to about 2019). Receptor amplification or capture employed the immunoSEQ multiplex PCR assay. The source is immuneACCESS, and TCRdb retained only in-frame sequences with V and J called. Part of the clones is not carried over; for the studies checked, unresolved V genes explain less than half of this, and the remainder is unexplained. The sample has about 84,000 clones on record, 94% of them singletons. The top ten clones comprise approximately 0.92% of the sample. Material: peripheral blood, obtained in the second trimester of pregnancy. These receptors were obtained from a female donor in good health, enrolled as a control in a pregnancy study.

This rearrangement joins TRBV5-1 to TRBJ1-5, with 9 bases lining up with TRBD1. The ends lost 4 bases at V and 6 bases at J; junction bases unmatched: 5. The CDR3 has 14 amino acids. Germline V gene data show CDR1 as SGHRS and CDR2 as YFSETQ. CDR3 in amino acids: CASSAGTGSQPQHF. The DNA of the CDR3 is TGCGCCAGCAGCGCCGGGACAGGGTCTCAGCCCCAGCATTTT.

This clone appeared a single time. The V and J genes are TRBV11-2 and TRBJ2-7, with D perhaps TRBD1 (5 bases). Trimming cost V 4 bases and J 1 base, with 14 bases left between them. Germline V gene lookup returns CDR1 SGHAT and CDR2 FQNNGV. The CDR3 runs to 15 residues. The CDR3 bases are TGTGCCAGCAGCTCTGACGGACACGGATCCTACGAGCAGTACTTC. Its protein is CASSSDGHGSYEQYF.

This clone was seen just once. This chain links TRBV6-5 with TRBJ1-4; D not certain. The CDR3 covers 14 residues. Germline CDR1 MNHEY, CDR2 SVGAGI. Trimming pared 0 bases from V and 7 bases from J, leaving 9 bases between. The CDR3 sequence is CASSYSGSGEKLFF. The CDR3 DNA reads TGTGCCAGCAGTTACTCCGGGTCGGGTGAAAAACTGTTTTTT.

The chain combines TRBV6-1 with TRBJ2-3, with a tentative D call TRBD1 (7 bases). Germline values: CDR1 MNHNS, CDR2 SASEGT. Trimming took off 11 bases at V and 2 bases at J, with 20 bases between the two ends. The CDR3 loop spans 15 amino acids. The CDR3 protein is CACSFQGGFTDTQYF. DNA for the CDR3: TGTGCCTGCTCCTTTCAGGGGGGATTCACAGATACGCAGTATTTT.

The chain has TRBV9 and TRBJ1-3; weak D call: TRBD1 (6 bases). Trimming cost V 3 bases and J 4 bases, with 14 bases left between them. This CDR3 has 15 amino acids. Germline V CDR1 and CDR2: SGDLS, YYNGEE. In nucleotides, the CDR3 is TGTGCCAGCAGCGCCTCAACAGGGAACGGAAACACCATATATTTT. Encoded protein: CASSASTGNGNTIYF.

The chain employs TRBV28 and TRBJ2-7; unclear D gene. V was shortened by 4 bases and J by 2 bases, with 15 bases between the two germline ends. This CDR3 is built from 15 residues. Looked up from germline, CDR1 is MDHEN and CDR2 is SYDVKM. The DNA of the CDR3 is TGTGCCAGCAGTTCCCCGTTGAGCCGTACCTACGAGCAGTACTTC. This translates into CASSSPLSRTYEQYF.

The chain uses TRBV4-2 and TRBJ2-3; D is possibly TRBD2 (6 bases). The germline V gene encodes CDR1 LGHNA and CDR2 YNFKEQ. The CDR3 loop spans 18 amino acids. V was clipped by 1 base and J by 0 bases, with 17 bases between them. The CDR3 spells CASSQAASILASTDTQYF. The CDR3 DNA is TGTGCCAGCAGCCAAGCGGCTAGCATACTAGCTAGCACAGATACGCAGTATTTT.

This chain links TRBV18 with TRBJ2-2; 7 nucleotides agree with TRBD2. Germline CDR1 is KGHSH and CDR2 is LQKENI. The CDR3 length is 16 residues. Trimming at V came to 0 bases and at J to 4 bases, leaving 5 bases not matched to a gene. CDR3 region: CASSPPGAGPTGELFF. The CDR3 coding sequence is TGTGCCAGCTCACCACCCGGAGCGGGGCCCACCGGGGAGCTGTTTTTT.

The chain uses TRBV25-1 and TRBJ2-7; 7 bases align to TRBD1. Trimming removed 4 bases from V and 2 bases from J; junction bases left unmatched: 2. The CDR3 spans 13 residues. Germline CDR1 and CDR2: MGHDK and SYGVNS. The CDR3 here is CASSVDRAYEQYF. In DNA, the CDR3 is TGTGCCAGCAGTGTTGACAGGGCCTACGAGCAGTACTTC.

V is TRBV6-5 and J is TRBJ1-4; 9 positions match TRBD1. With 1 base clipped from V and 8 bases from J, the junction kept 8 bases outside the gene matches. CDR1 is MNHEY and CDR2 is SVGAGI in the germline V gene. The CDR3 contains 16 residues. In DNA, the CDR3 is TGTGCCAGCAGTTACTTGCCGGGACAGGGAGGGGAAAAACTGTTTTTT. It translates to CASSYLPGQGGEKLFF.

The chain recombines TRBV7-2 with TRBJ1-1, with unresolved D. This CDR3 has 13 amino acids. With 1 base removed from V and 4 bases from J, the gap between germline ends came to 7 bases. CDR1 and CDR2 from the germline V gene are SGHTA and FQGNSA. CDR3 in DNA: TGTGCCAGCAGCTTAGAAGAGGGCACTGAAGCTTTCTTT. Residues: CASSLEEGTEAFF.

Here the CDR3 DNA reads TGTGCCAGCAGTCCCTCAGGCAAGGGGATCTACGAGCAGTACTTC. It codes for CASSPSGKGIYEQYF. The chain couples TRBV6-1 to TRBJ2-7; perhaps TRBD1 as D (5 bases). This CDR3 comprises 15 residues. The V gene lost 5 bases and the J gene lost 3 bases, with 17 bases spanning the gap. Per the germline V gene, CDR1 is MNHNS and CDR2 is SASEGT.

The chain couples TRBV28 to TRBJ1-5, with 7 bases fitting TRBD1. This CDR3 comprises 17 residues. From germline, CDR1 is MDHEN and CDR2 SYDVKM. J lost 0 bases, V lost 5 bases, and 10 bases had no gene match. Here the CDR3 DNA reads TGTGCCAGCAGTCCCATTGGACAGGTCTATAGCAATCAGCCCCAGCATTTT. This sequence encodes CASSPIGQVYSNQPQHF.

This sequence joins TRBV7-8 and TRBJ2-6; 8 bases are a match to TRBD2. The CDR3 has 18 residues. With V trimmed by 3 bases and J by 0 bases, 7 bases remained unmatched. Germline values: CDR1 SGHVS, CDR2 FQNEAQ. The CDR3 region is CASSFRVAGSSGANVLTF. The DNA for the CDR3 is TGTGCCAGCAGCTTTCGGGTAGCGGGGTCCTCTGGGGCCAACGTCCTGACTTTC.

V is TRBV6-5 and J is TRBJ1-4; 7 nucleotides agree with TRBD1. The trim removed 4 bases at V and 8 bases at J, leaving 10 bases unmatched. Germline CDR1 reads MNHEY; CDR2 reads SVGAGI. This CDR3 has 15 amino acids. The CDR3 sequence: CASSSSGTEREKLFF. The CDR3 bases are TGTGCCAGCAGTTCTTCCGGGACAGAGAGGGAAAAACTGTTTTTT.

The chain is built from TRBV7-2 and TRBJ1-5; a possible D gene is TRBD1 (6 bases). The CDR3 loop spans 15 amino acids. The V end lost 2 bases, the J end lost 5 bases, and 13 bases lay between the germline ends. Germline V lookup: CDR1 SGHTA, CDR2 FQGNSA. CDR3 coding DNA: TGTGCCAGCAGCTTACTCTCGGCAGGGGATCAGCCCCAGCATTTT. As protein: CASSLLSAGDQPQHF.

This sequence joins TRBV5-4 and TRBJ2-7, with 15 bases that match TRBD2. CDR1 SGHNT and CDR2 YYREEE come from the germline V gene (reference sequence). V lost 4 bases and J lost 3; bases outside the gene matches: 5. The CDR3 runs to 16 residues. The CDR3 sequence: CASSLGTSGGNYEQYF. For the CDR3, the DNA is TGTGCCAGCAGCCTGGGGACTAGCGGGGGGAACTACGAGCAGTACTTC. Variable domain in full (rest from reference TRBV5-4 and TRBJ2-7): ETGVTQSPTHLIKTRGQQVTLRCSSQSGHNTVSWYQQALGQGPQFIFQYYREEENGRGNFPPRFSGLQFPNYSSELNVNALELDDSALYLCASSLGTSGGNYEQYFGPGTRLTVT.

V gene TRBV5-6 combines with J gene TRBJ2-3; D not certain. The CDR3 runs to 16 residues. V was pared by 0 bases and J by 0 bases, with 11 bases between. CDR1 and CDR2 from the germline V gene are SGHDT and YYEEEE. CDR3 residues: CASSLGAGISTDTQYF. The CDR3 nucleotides read TGTGCCAGCAGCTTGGGCGCAGGCATTAGCACAGATACGCAGTATTTT.

The chain has TRBV15 and TRBJ1-1; D unclear. V lost 3 bases and J lost 2, with 10 bases in between. Germline assignment: CDR1 LNHNV and CDR2 YYDKDF (reference sequence). This CDR3 spans 14 amino acids. CDR3 sequence (DNA): TGTGCCACCAGCAGGGTCAAACAAAACACTGAAGCTTTCTTT. This encodes CATSRVKQNTEAFF. Drawing the rest from reference TRBV15 and TRBJ1-1, the complete variable domain is DAMVIQNPRYQVTQFGKPVTLSCSQTLNHNVMYWYQQKSSQAPKLLFHYYDKDFNNEADTPDNFQSRRPNTSFCFLDIRSPGLGDTAMYLCATSRVKQNTEAFFGQGTRLTVV.

The chain employs TRBV23-1 and TRBJ2-7; D gene ambiguous. TRBV23-1 is annotated as an ORF whose role is uncertain. This CDR3 has 13 residues. V dropped 6 bases and J dropped 4 bases, with 13 bases sitting between them. CDR3 loop: CASRQPTAYEQYF. CDR3 coding DNA: TGCGCCAGCAGACAACCGACTGCTTACGAGCAGTACTTC.

The chain carries TRBV5-1 and TRBJ2-2, with D tentatively TRBD1 (5 bases). From germline, CDR1 is SGHRS and CDR2 YFSETQ. The CDR3 sequence is 14 residues long. The ends were cut back, 4 bases at V and 2 bases at J, with 9 bases in the middle. The CDR3 is CASSIDSNTGELFF. CDR3 DNA sequence: TGCGCCAGCAGCATAGACAGTAACACCGGGGAGCTGTTTTTT.

The chain employs TRBV13 and TRBJ2-2, with TRBD1 matching over 8 bases. Germline-derived CDR1 and CDR2 are PRHDT and FYEKMQ (reference sequence). The CDR3 covers 16 residues. Trimming removed 5 bases from V and 6 bases from J; junction bases left unmatched: 11. CDR3: CASSTRTGLVAGELFF. The DNA for the CDR3 is TGTGCCAGCAGCACCCGGACAGGGCTGGTTGCCGGGGAGCTGTTTTTT.

DNA of the CDR3: TGTGCCAGCAGCACGACTAGTCAGTCGAGTTACGAGCAGTACTTC. Its translation is CASSTTSQSSYEQYF. V gene TRBV27 combines with J gene TRBJ2-7, with a weak D call TRBD2 (6 bases). Germline V gives CDR1 MNHEY, CDR2 SMNVEV (reference sequence). Trimming pared 6 bases from V and 4 bases from J, leaving 19 bases between. This CDR3 is 15 amino acids long.

This rearrangement joins TRBV28 to TRBJ1-1; 9 bases map to TRBD1. The CDR3 is 16 residues long. V gave up 6 bases and J gave up 3 bases; unmatched junction bases: 11. Germline CDR1 reads MDHEN; CDR2 reads SYDVKM. DNA of the CDR3: TGTGCCAGCAGCCTTTCGTACAGGGGGCCGGACACTGAAGCTTTCTTT. As protein: CASSLSYRGPDTEAFF. The whole variable domain, filled in from reference TRBV28 and TRBJ1-1, reads DVKVTQSSRYLVKRTGEKVFLECVQDMDHENMFWYRQDPGLGLRLIYFSYDVKMKEKGDIPEGYSVSREKKERFSLILESASTNQTSMYLCASSLSYRGPDTEAFFGQGTRLTVV.

The count of this clone is one. The chain carries TRBV28 and TRBJ1-5, with 7 bases lining up with TRBD1. V dropped 7 bases and J dropped 6; count of bases not matched to a gene: 15. There are 16 residues in the CDR3. The V gene's germline CDR1 is MDHEN and CDR2 SYDVKM. The CDR3, as DNA: TGTGCCAGCAACCAGGGGAGGGGGCGGGAGGGTCAGCCCCAGCATTTT. Its protein is CASNQGRGREGQPQHF.

The gene calls are TRBV4-2 and TRBJ2-3; 11 bases are shared with TRBD2. Germline V gives CDR1 LGHNA, CDR2 YNFKEQ. Germline trimming cut 4 bases from V and 1 base from J; bases unmatched to any gene: 1. This CDR3 has 15 amino acids. The CDR3 region is CASSPTSGGTDTQYF. The DNA of the CDR3 is TGTGCCAGCAGCCCGACTAGCGGGGGCACAGATACGCAGTATTTT.

The rearrangement joins TRBV19 to TRBJ2-2, with a possible D match to TRBD2 (6 bases). Germline V CDR1 and CDR2: LNHDA, SQIVND (reference sequence). The V and J ends lost 6 bases and 6 bases respectively, with 14 bases between them. CDR3 length equals 14 residues. The CDR3 reads CASRVGGIAGELFF. DNA for the CDR3: TGTGCCAGTAGAGTGGGCGGGATCGCCGGGGAGCTGTTTTTT.

The chain combines TRBV2 with TRBJ2-1; the match to TRBD2 covers 7 bases. The germline V gene encodes CDR1 SNHLY and CDR2 FYNNEI. After removal of 6 bases from V and 0 bases from J, the junction contained 2 bases not matched to a gene. This CDR3 contains 14 residues. The CDR3 DNA is TGTGCCAGCAGGGGCGGGAGCTCCTACAATGAGCAGTTCTTC. Protein product: CASRGGSSYNEQFF.

J is TRBJ2-3 and V is TRBV28, with 11 bases identical to TRBD2. The CDR3 is 18 amino acids. Looked up from germline, CDR1 is MDHEN and CDR2 is SYDVKM. The V segment lost 4 bases and the J segment 2 bases; nucleotides outside the gene matches: 11. The DNA of the CDR3 is TGTGCCAGCAGTTCCCAACGACTAGCGGGGAGTTACACAGATACGCAGTATTTT. As protein: CASSSQRLAGSYTDTQYF.